A selection of T cell receptor beta chains follows, all from one sample in a study of T cell responses to AZD1222 COVID-19 vaccine. Data came from immunoSEQ multiplex PCR; TCRdb stores just in-frame clones and leaves some out. This sample has roughly 80,000 clones, with over 75% found just once. The source material was peripheral blood, sampled on day 0 of MenACWY control vaccination. The receptors derive from an adult in good health. Each CDR3 is given with its conserved first and last residue. D genes are given only for firm matches. Rows may omit the clone size; those that give it use once, few, many or a size class.

J,V,D,size,DNA,CDR3
TRBJ1-4,TRBV18,-,few,TGTGCCAGCTCACCACAGGGGGGTGGTGAAAAACTGTTTTTT,CASSPQGGGEKLFF
TRBJ1-5,TRBV7-2,-,-,TGTGCCAGCAGCCCAGCCGGCCAGAGCAATCAGCCCCAGCATTTT,CASSPAGQSNQPQHF
TRBJ1-2,TRBV12-3/TRBV12-4,TRBD1,few,TGTGCCAGCAGTTCAGGGGGCGTCGGCTACACCTTC,CASSSGGVGYTF
TRBJ1-2,TRBV9,-,-,TGTGCCAGCAGCGTCGGCAGGGCTGACTATGGCTACACCTTC,CASSVGRADYGYTF
TRBJ1-3,TRBV6-6,-,-,TGTGCCAGCAGTAGATATAGTCTGGTCCCTAGCTCTGGAAACACCATATATTTT,CASSRYSLVPSSGNTIYF
TRBJ2-7,TRBV11-2,TRBD2,-,TGTGCCAGCAGCTTAGTGCTAGCGGGTGGGGCCGAGCAGTACTTC,CASSLVLAGGAEQYF
TRBJ2-5,TRBV3-1/TRBV3-2,TRBD2,-,TGTGCCAGCAGCAGGGGACTAGCGGGGGGACAAGAGACCCAGTACTTC,CASSRGLAGGQETQYF
TRBJ2-5,TRBV27,-,-,TGTGCCAGCAGTTTCCGTCCCCAAGAGACCCAGTACTTC,CASSFRPQETQYF
TRBJ1-2,TRBV7-2,-,-,TGTGCCAGCAGCCCCGGTCTCTCAGGGTGGTTGGGCTACACCTTC,CASSPGLSGWLGYTF
TRBJ2-3,TRBV15,TRBD2,-,TGTGCCACCAGCAACGGACTAGGGGGCACAGATACGCAGTATTTT,CATSNGLGGTDTQYF
TRBJ1-2,TRBV12-3/TRBV12-4,-,-,TGTGCCAGCGAGGTCGGGGGCTATGGCTACACCTTC,CASEVGGYGYTF
TRBJ2-7,TRBV9,TRBD1,-,TGTGCCAGCAGCGTAGCTGACAGGGCTTACGAGCAGTACTTC,CASSVADRAYEQYF
TRBJ1-2,TRBV7-2,-,-,TGTGCCAGCAGCTTAGGTTCTGGGTATGGCTACACCTTC,CASSLGSGYGYTF
TRBJ2-5,TRBV12-3/TRBV12-4,-,-,TGTGCCAGCAGCCTTCGGTCCCAAGAGACCCAGTACTTC,CASSLRSQETQYF
TRBJ1-3,TRBV3-1/TRBV3-2,-,-,TGTGCCAGCAGCCAAGATTTGATGGTAGCTGGAAACACCATATATTTT,CASSQDLMVAGNTIYF
TRBJ1-1,TRBV5-4,-,-,TGTGCCAGCAGCTTCGGACCCCTGGGGACTGAAGCTTTCTTT,CASSFGPLGTEAFF
TRBJ1-3,TRBV5-1,-,-,TGCGCCAGCAGCTTAGCCCCGACACGGAACTCTGGAAACACCATATATTTT,CASSLAPTRNSGNTIYF
TRBJ1-2,TRBV4-3,-,-,TGCGCCAGCAGCCAAGTTCAGGGACCGGCGGGTGGCTACACCTTC,CASSQVQGPAGGYTF
TRBJ1-6,TRBV7-9,-,-,TGTGCCAGCAGCTTAAGGGGGGCGGATTCACCCCTCCACTTT,CASSLRGADSPLHF
TRBJ1-1,TRBV6-2/TRBV6-3,-,-,TGTGCCAGCAGTTACTCTACGGGAGAAGCTTTCTTT,CASSYSTGEAFF
TRBJ1-1,TRBV18,-,few,TGTGCCAGCTCACCAACGGAGTCCAGCCAAGCTTTCTTT,CASSPTESSQAFF
TRBJ2-4,TRBV11-2,TRBD2,-,TGTGCCAGCAGCCCCCCCAGCGGGGGCGGCAAAAACATTCAGTACTTC,CASSPPSGGGKNIQYF
TRBJ1-5,TRBV3-1/TRBV3-2,TRBD1,-,TGTGCCAGCAGCCCAGGGGGCGCAGGCAATCAGCCCCAGCATTTT,CASSPGGAGNQPQHF
TRBJ2-4,TRBV11-1,-,-,TGTGCCAGCAGCCCCTCTTGGGACACAGCCAAAAACATTCAGTACTTC,CASSPSWDTAKNIQYF
TRBJ2-6,TRBV15,-,-,TGTGCCACCAGCTTACTGGCTGGGGCCAACGTCCTGACTTTC,CATSLLAGANVLTF
TRBJ1-5,TRBV19,-,-,TGTGCCAGTAGCGCCCCGGGACGGGGCAATCAGCCCCAGCATTTT,CASSAPGRGNQPQHF
TRBJ2-1,TRBV5-8,-,-,TGTGCCAGCAGCTTGCCGACGAGGGGCAATGAGCAGTTCTTC,CASSLPTRGNEQFF
TRBJ2-1,TRBV7-9,TRBD2,-,TGTGCCAGCAGTTCCCGACTAGCGTCCTACAATGAGCAGTTCTTC,CASSSRLASYNEQFF
TRBJ1-1,TRBV28,TRBD1,-,TGTGCCAGCAGTTTCGAAACAGGGGGCGGTAACACTGAAGCTTTCTTT,CASSFETGGGNTEAFF
TRBJ1-5,TRBV4-1,-,-,TGCGCCAGCAGCCAAGATCGGGGTGGTAGCAATCAGCCCCAGCATTTT,CASSQDRGGSNQPQHF
TRBJ2-1,TRBV10-2,TRBD2,-,TGCGCCAGCATAACGGTCAGCGGGGCTAGCGGTGCTAATGAGCAGTTCTTC,CASITVSGASGANEQFF
TRBJ2-1,TRBV18,-,-,TGTGCCAGCTCCCCTGCCGCAGGGGCGGGGACTAATGAGCAGTTCTTC,CASSPAAGAGTNEQFF
TRBJ1-4,TRBV7-6,-,-,TGTGCCAGCAGCTCCACCTCAGGGGAGGGTGGTGAAAAACTGTTTTTT,CASSSTSGEGGEKLFF
TRBJ1-2,TRBV19,-,-,TGTGCCAGTGAGGAAACAGCTAACTATGGCTACACCTTC,CASEETANYGYTF
TRBJ2-3,TRBV5-4,-,-,TGTGCCAGCAGCTTGCGACAGGGCACAGATACGCAGTATTTT,CASSLRQGTDTQYF
TRBJ1-4,TRBV7-2,-,once,TGTGCCAGCAGCCCCCGGGCCGGGAGGGAACTGTTTTTT,CASSPRAGRELFF
TRBJ1-2,TRBV7-9,-,-,TGTGCCAGCAGCCCAGGGGTTGGCTACACCTTC,CASSPGVGYTF
TRBJ1-5,TRBV12-3/TRBV12-4,-,-,TGTGCCAGCAGTTTAGGTAGTCAGCCCCAGCATTTT,CASSLGSQPQHF
TRBJ2-1,TRBV9,TRBD1,-,TGTGCCAGCAGTCGACAGGGCAATGAGCAGTTCTTC,CASSRQGNEQFF
TRBJ2-1,TRBV19,TRBD2,-,TGTGCCAGTAGTATGAGCGGGGCAAGTGGGGGACTGGTCAATGAGCAGTTCTTC,CASSMSGASGGLVNEQFF
TRBJ1-1,TRBV18,-,-,TGTGCCAGCTCACTGGAAGCAGTGAACACTGAAGCTTTCTTT,CASSLEAVNTEAFF
TRBJ1-1,TRBV5-5,-,-,TGTGCCAGCAGCTTTCCAGGGTCCACTGAAGCTTTCTTT,CASSFPGSTEAFF
TRBJ1-5,TRBV10-3,-,-,TGTGCCATCAGTGAGTCGTGGGGTAGCAATCAGCCCCAGCATTTT,CAISESWGSNQPQHF
TRBJ2-3,TRBV3-1/TRBV3-2,-,once,TGTGCCAGCAGCCAGCTATCTAGCGCTACGCAGTATTTT,CASSQLSSATQYF
TRBJ2-3,TRBV10-3,TRBD2,-,TGTGCCATCGGCCTAGCGGGGGGGACTAGCACAGATACGCAGTATTTT,CAIGLAGGTSTDTQYF
TRBJ2-2,TRBV9,-,-,TGTGCCAGCAGCGTAGTGGGGACCGGGGAGCTGTTTTTT,CASSVVGTGELFF
TRBJ1-2,TRBV4-1,TRBD1,-,TGCGCCAGCAGCCAAGATAGGGGATCGGGACAGGGGAATGGCTACACCTTC,CASSQDRGSGQGNGYTF
TRBJ1-5,TRBV5-1,-,-,TGCGCCAGCAGCTTGGGCTCCGGGGACAGCAATCAGCCCCAGCATTTT,CASSLGSGDSNQPQHF
TRBJ1-1,TRBV3-1/TRBV3-2,-,-,TGTGCCAGCAGCCAAGAGTCCAGGAAAGCTTTCTTT,CASSQESRKAFF
TRBJ1-2,TRBV30,-,-,TGTGCCTGGAGTCAGAGGATGGGGGCTAACTATGGCTACACCTTC,CAWSQRMGANYGYTF
TRBJ2-2,TRBV10-3,TRBD2,-,TGTGCCATCAGCCAGACCCGACTAGCGGGGGGCGCGAACACCGGGGAGCTGTTTTTT,CAISQTRLAGGANTGELFF
TRBJ1-1,TRBV11-1,TRBD1,-,TGTGCCAGCAGCTTAGCCCGGACAGGGGACACTGAAGCTTTCTTT,CASSLARTGDTEAFF
TRBJ2-2,TRBV27,-,-,TGTGCCAGCAGTTTAGGGGTCACCGGGGAGCTGTTTTTT,CASSLGVTGELFF
TRBJ1-1,TRBV7-6,TRBD1,-,TGTGCCAGCAGCTTGCGGACAGGTTTAAAGAACACTGAAGCTTTCTTT,CASSLRTGLKNTEAFF
TRBJ1-4,TRBV19,TRBD1,-,TGTGCCAGTAGGGGGACAGGGAATCTTCTTGCAACTAATGAAAAACTGTTTTTT,CASRGTGNLLATNEKLFF
TRBJ1-2,TRBV30,TRBD1,-,TGTGCCTGGGGAGGGGACAGGGCCCGCGGGGGCTACACCTTC,CAWGGDRARGGYTF
TRBJ1-1,TRBV6-5,-,-,TGTGCCAGCAGGATCACTGAAGCTTTCTTT,CASRITEAFF
TRBJ1-3,TRBV3-1/TRBV3-2,TRBD1,once,TGTGCCAGCAGCCAATCCCCACAGGGGGGAAACACCATATATTTT,CASSQSPQGGNTIYF